Sequencing of this T cell receptor (beta chain) was carried out in a study of blood T cells in healthy people across ages. Overall study results and limits: When one million T cells were used, diversity estimates were thought to be underestimates.

This CDR3 comprises 15 residues. V shed 1 base and J 1 base; nucleotides not matched to a gene: 3. Germline V gene lookup returns CDR1 SGDLS and CDR2 YYNGEE. There were at least 5.5 micrograms of total RNA extracted from every sample. With respect to this clonotype: Its cognate antigen is unknown.

With a J-beta primer mix and a sample-barcoded 5' primer, a second PCR ran roughly 6 to 11 cycles. MiXCR, run by TCRdb on the 5' RACE reads, gives a single entry per CDR3 protein. The table lists roughly 1,800,000 distinct CDR3 sequences, about 49% of them singletons. V is TRBV9 and J is TRBJ2-3; the match to TRBD2 covers 7 bases. The receptor was isolated from a woman aged 40-49 years in good health. The sequenced sample was blood. CDR3 nucleotide sequence: TGTGCCAGCAGCGTATGGAGCGGGGGCACAGATACGCAGTATTTT. Its translation: CASSVWSGGTDTQYF. The entire variable domain, with the rest obtained from reference TRBV9 and TRBJ2-3, is as follows: DSGVTQTPKHLITATGQRVTLRCSPRSGDLSVYWYQQSLDQGLQFLIQYYNGEERAKGNILERFSAQQFPDLHSELNLSSLELGDSALYFCASSVWSGGTDTQYFGPGTRLTVL.